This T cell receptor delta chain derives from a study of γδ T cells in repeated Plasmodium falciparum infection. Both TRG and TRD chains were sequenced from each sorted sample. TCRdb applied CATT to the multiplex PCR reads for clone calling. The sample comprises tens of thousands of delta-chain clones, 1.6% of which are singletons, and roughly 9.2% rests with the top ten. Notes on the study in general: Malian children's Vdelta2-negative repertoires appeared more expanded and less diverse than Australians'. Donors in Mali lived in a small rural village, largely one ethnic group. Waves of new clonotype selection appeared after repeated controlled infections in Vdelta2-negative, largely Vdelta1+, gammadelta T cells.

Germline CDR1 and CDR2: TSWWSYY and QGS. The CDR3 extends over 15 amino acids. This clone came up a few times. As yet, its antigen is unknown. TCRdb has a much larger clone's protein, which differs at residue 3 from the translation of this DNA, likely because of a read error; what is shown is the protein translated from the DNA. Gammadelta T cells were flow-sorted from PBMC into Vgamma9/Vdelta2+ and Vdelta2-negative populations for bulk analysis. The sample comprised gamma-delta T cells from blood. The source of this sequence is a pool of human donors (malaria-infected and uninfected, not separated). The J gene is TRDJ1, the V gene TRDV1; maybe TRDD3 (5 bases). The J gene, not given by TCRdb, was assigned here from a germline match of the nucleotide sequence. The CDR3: CAFGELRPGPDKLIF. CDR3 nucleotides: TGTGCTTTTGGGGAACTGAGGCCGGGCCCTGATAAACTCATCTTT.